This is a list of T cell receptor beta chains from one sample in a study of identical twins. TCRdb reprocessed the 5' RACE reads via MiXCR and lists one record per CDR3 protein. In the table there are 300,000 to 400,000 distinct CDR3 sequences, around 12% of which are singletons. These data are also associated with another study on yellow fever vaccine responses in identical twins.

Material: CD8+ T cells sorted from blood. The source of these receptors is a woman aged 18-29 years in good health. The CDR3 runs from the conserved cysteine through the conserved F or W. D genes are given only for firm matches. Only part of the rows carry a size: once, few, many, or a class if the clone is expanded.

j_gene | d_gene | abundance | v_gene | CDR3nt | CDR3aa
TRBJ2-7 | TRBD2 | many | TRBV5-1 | TGCGCCAGCAGCTTGGGCCGGGAGGCGGTCTACGAGCAGTACTTC | CASSLGREAVYEQYF
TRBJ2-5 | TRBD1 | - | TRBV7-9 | TGTGCCAGCAGCTTAGGAGGGACAGGGGGTTTTTACGAGACCCAGTACTTC | CASSLGGTGGFYETQYF
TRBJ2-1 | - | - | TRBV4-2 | TGTGCCAGCAGCCAAGGTCGGGTCACCGGGTTCGATGAGCAGTTCTTC | CASSQGRVTGFDEQFF
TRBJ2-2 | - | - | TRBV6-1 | TGTGCCAGCAGTGAAGGGTTCCAGACCGGGGAGCTGTTTTTT | CASSEGFQTGELFF
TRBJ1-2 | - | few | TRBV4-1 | TGCGCCAGCAGCCAAGATACACAGGGAGCTAACTATGGCTACACCTTC | CASSQDTQGANYGYTF
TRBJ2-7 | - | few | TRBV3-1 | TGTGCCAGCAGCCAAGAGGGTGGCGAGCAGTACTTC | CASSQEGGEQYF
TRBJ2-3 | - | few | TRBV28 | TGTGCCAGCAGTACTACTAGCTCCGGGGCAGATACGCAGTATTTT | CASSTTSSGADTQYF
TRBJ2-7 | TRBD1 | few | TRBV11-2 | TGTGCCAGCAGTCAAGAGTGGGCAGGGGGCGCGTACGAGCAGTACTTC | CASSQEWAGGAYEQYF
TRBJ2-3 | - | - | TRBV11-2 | TGTGCCAGCAGCCGAGGGAGTTCGGAGTATTTT | CASSRGSSEYF
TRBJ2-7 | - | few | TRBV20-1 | TGCAGTGCTAGTGGGAGCTTAGACTACGAGCAGTACTTC | CSASGSLDYEQYF
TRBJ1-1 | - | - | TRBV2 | TGTGCCAGCAGTGGACTACCCACGAGGATGAACACTGAAGCTTTCTTT | CASSGLPTRMNTEAFF
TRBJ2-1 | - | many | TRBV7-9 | TGTGCCAGCAGCTTAGGTGTCCAGCTCGATGAGCAGTTCTTC | CASSLGVQLDEQFF
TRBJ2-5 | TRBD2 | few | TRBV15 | TGTGCCACCAGCAGGAGGAGAGCGGGGGAGACCCAGTACTTC | CATSRRRAGETQYF
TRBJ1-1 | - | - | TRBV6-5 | TGTGCCAGCAGTTACTGGCTGGGGGGGCACACTGAAGCTTTCTTT | CASSYWLGGHTEAFF
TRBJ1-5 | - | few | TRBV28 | TGTGCCAGCAGTCCGGAGAACGCGGGCAATCAGCCCCAGCATTTT | CASSPENAGNQPQHF
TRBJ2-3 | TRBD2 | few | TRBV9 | TGTGCCAGCAGCGTAATCGCGGGAGGGATCACAGATACGCAGTATTTT | CASSVIAGGITDTQYF
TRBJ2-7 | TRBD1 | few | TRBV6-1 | TGTGCCAGCAGACTACAGGGGGAGTCCTACGAGCAGTACTTC | CASRLQGESYEQYF
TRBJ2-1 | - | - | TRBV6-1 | TGTGCCAGCAGTCGGACCTTACATTCGAACTACAATGAGCAGTTCTTC | CASSRTLHSNYNEQFF
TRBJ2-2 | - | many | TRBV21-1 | TGTGCCAGCAGCCTTGGGACTAGCAACACCGGGGAGCTGTTTTTT | CASSLGTSNTGELFF
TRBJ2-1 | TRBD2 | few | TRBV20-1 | TGCAGTGCTGAAGGACTAGCGGGAGCACCCCCCGATGAGCAGTTCTTC | CSAEGLAGAPPDEQFF
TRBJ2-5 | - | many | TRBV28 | TGTGCCAGCAGTTCATGGGACACCTCTTACCAAGAGACCCAGTACTTC | CASSSWDTSYQETQYF
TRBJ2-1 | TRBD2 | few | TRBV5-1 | TGCGCCAGCAGCGCGGGAGGGTGGAATGAGCAGTTCTTC | CASSAGGWNEQFF
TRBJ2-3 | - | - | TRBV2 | TGTGCCAGCAGTGCGAGTGGCGGTCGGGGGGCTCGCAGGACAGATACGCAGTATTTT | CASSASGGRGARRTDTQYF
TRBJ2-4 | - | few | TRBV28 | TGTGCCAGCAGTTCCATGACCTTAGCCAAAAACATTCAGTACTTC | CASSSMTLAKNIQYF
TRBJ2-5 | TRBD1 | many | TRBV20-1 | TGCAGTGCTCATACAGGGGAGGAGACCCAGTACTTC | CSAHTGEETQYF
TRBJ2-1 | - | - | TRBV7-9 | TGTGCCAGCAAAATGGGCCTCCGGGCCCCCTGGTCCAATGAGCAGTTCTTC | CASKMGLRAPWSNEQFF
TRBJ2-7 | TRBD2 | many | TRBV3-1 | TGTGCCAGCAGCCAAGAGCTAGCGGGAGGGCCACACTACGAGCAGTACTTC | CASSQELAGGPHYEQYF
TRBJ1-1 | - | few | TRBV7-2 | TGTGCCAGCAGCTTAGCGCGGTGGGTGAACACTGAAGCTTTCTTT | CASSLARWVNTEAFF
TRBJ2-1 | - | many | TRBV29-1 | TGCAGCGTTGCTTGGGGGTACAATGAGCAGTTCTTC | CSVAWGYNEQFF
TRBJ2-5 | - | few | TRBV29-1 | TGCAGCGTTGTGTCGCAAACCCAAGAGACCCAGTACTTC | CSVVSQTQETQYF
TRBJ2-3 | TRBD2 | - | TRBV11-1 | TGTGCCAGCAGCTTTGTCGGGGGGGCTACAGATACGCAGTATTTT | CASSFVGGATDTQYF
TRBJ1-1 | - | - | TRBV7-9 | TGTGCCAGCAGCTCCGACAAGAACACTGAAGCTTTCTTT | CASSSDKNTEAFF
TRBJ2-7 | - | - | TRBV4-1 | TGCGCCAGCAGCCAAAACTGGGGAGTCGGCTACGAGCAGTACTTC | CASSQNWGVGYEQYF
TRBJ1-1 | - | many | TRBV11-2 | TGTGCCAGCAGCTTAGATGGAGTTGAAGCTTTCTTT | CASSLDGVEAFF
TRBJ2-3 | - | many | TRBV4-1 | TGCGCCAGCAGGTTGAGGGGGGAGGGTGGAGATACGCAGTATTTT | CASRLRGEGGDTQYF
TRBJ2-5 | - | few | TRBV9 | TGTGCCAGCAGCGTAGCCGGGAGCGCGGAGACCCAGTACTTC | CASSVAGSAETQYF
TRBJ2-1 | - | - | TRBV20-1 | TGCAGTGCTAGTGGAGCCAGGGAGGATGAGCAGTTCTTC | CSASGAREDEQFF
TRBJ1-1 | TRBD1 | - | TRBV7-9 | TGTGCCAGCAGCTCTTCCCGGGACAGCAGGGCTGAAGCTTTCTTT | CASSSSRDSRAEAFF
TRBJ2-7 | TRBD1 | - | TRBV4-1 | TGCGCCAGCAGCCGAGGGGACAGTCACTCCTACGAGCAGTACTTC | CASSRGDSHSYEQYF
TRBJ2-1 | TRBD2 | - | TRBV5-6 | TGTGCCAGCGGCTTGGACGGGACTAGGTCTAATGAGCAGTTCTTC | CASGLDGTRSNEQFF
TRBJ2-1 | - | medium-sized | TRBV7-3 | TGTGCCAGCAGCCATATCGGGGTGTGGGAGGAGGGGAATGAGCAGTTCTTC | CASSHIGVWEEGNEQFF
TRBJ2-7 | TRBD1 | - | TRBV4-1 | TGCGCCAGCAGCCAAAAGTCGACAGGGGGGCGTCTCGAGCAGTACTTC | CASSQKSTGGRLEQYF
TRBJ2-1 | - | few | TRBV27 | TGTGCCAGCACCTTAGGGGTCAATGAGCAGTTCTTC | CASTLGVNEQFF
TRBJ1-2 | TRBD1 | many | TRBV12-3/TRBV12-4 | TGTGCCAGCAGTCCTCGGACAGGTCGTAATGGCTACACCTTC | CASSPRTGRNGYTF
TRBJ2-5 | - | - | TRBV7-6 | TGTGCCAGCAGCTTAGCTGGCAGTGAAAGAGAGACCCAGTACTTC | CASSLAGSERETQYF
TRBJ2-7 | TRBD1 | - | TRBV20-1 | TGCAGTGCTAGAGATAGGAGGGGACAGGACTCCTACGAGCAGTACTTC | CSARDRRGQDSYEQYF
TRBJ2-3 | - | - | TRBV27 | TGTGCCAGCAGTTTTTCTCCGGCGGATACGCAGTATTTT | CASSFSPADTQYF
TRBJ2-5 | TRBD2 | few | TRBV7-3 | TGTGCCAGCAGTTCCGGGACTAGCACTCGAGAGACCCAGTACTTC | CASSSGTSTRETQYF
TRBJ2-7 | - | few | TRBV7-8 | TGTGCCAGCAGCTTGTCAGGGATCTACGAGCAGTACTTC | CASSLSGIYEQYF